Listed below are T cell receptor beta chains from one sample, sequenced in a study of T-cell reconstitution after alpha-beta-depleted transplantation in children. TCRdb passed the PCR reads through MiXCR, listing each CDR3 protein once. The table includes 190,000 or so distinct CDR3 sequences, approximately 7% detected once. Sample: PBMCs from the stem cell graft donor, taken from the stem cell graft. These receptors all stem from a human donor who donated a stem cell graft to a child with Wiskott-Aldrich syndrome. CDR3s include the opening cysteine and the closing phenylalanine or tryptophan. Fields, in order: clone size, D gene, J gene, V gene, CDR3 DNA, CDR3 protein. A D gene is named only where the DNA matches it firmly. The size entry is marked missing in some rows and otherwise reads once, few, many or a size class.

abundance: many
d_gene: NA
j_gene: TRBJ2-2
v_gene: TRBV12-3/TRBV12-4
CDR3nt: TGTGCCAGCAGTTTCGGGGGGAACACCGGGGAGCTGTTTTTT
CDR3aa: CASSFGGNTGELFF

abundance: many
d_gene: NA
j_gene: TRBJ1-3
v_gene: TRBV29-1
CDR3nt: TGCAGCGTTACGGAACAAGTCTCTGGAAACACCATATATTTT
CDR3aa: CSVTEQVSGNTIYF

abundance: many
d_gene: NA
j_gene: TRBJ1-4
v_gene: TRBV12-3/TRBV12-4
CDR3nt: TGTGCCAGCAGTTTGGGGCGGGATGAAAAACTGTTTTTT
CDR3aa: CASSLGRDEKLFF

abundance: many
d_gene: TRBD2
j_gene: TRBJ2-1
v_gene: TRBV10-2
CDR3nt: TGCGCCAGCAGTGATACAATAGCGGGAGGGGGGTACAATGAGCAGTTCTTC
CDR3aa: CASSDTIAGGGYNEQFF

abundance: many
d_gene: NA
j_gene: TRBJ1-6
v_gene: TRBV20-1
CDR3nt: TGCAGTGCTTCTCCCTCCGGGCCCGCAAATTCACCCCTCCACTTT
CDR3aa: CSASPSGPANSPLHF

abundance: many
d_gene: TRBD1
j_gene: TRBJ2-7
v_gene: TRBV7-9
CDR3nt: TGTGCCAGCAGCGCCAGACAGGGTAGCTCCTACGAGCAGTACTTC
CDR3aa: CASSARQGSSYEQYF

abundance: few
d_gene: NA
j_gene: TRBJ2-6
v_gene: TRBV18
CDR3nt: TGTGCCAGCTCACCTTACATGGCCACTGGGGCCAACGTCCTGACTTTC
CDR3aa: CASSPYMATGANVLTF

abundance: many
d_gene: TRBD2
j_gene: TRBJ2-7
v_gene: TRBV9
CDR3nt: TGTGCCAGCAGCGCATCACTAGCGGGAGGGCAAGACGAGCAGTACTTC
CDR3aa: CASSASLAGGQDEQYF

abundance: NA
d_gene: NA
j_gene: TRBJ2-5
v_gene: TRBV9
CDR3nt: TGTGCCAGCAGCGTAGACCCAGCTATGGAGACCCAGTACTTC
CDR3aa: CASSVDPAMETQYF

abundance: many
d_gene: NA
j_gene: TRBJ2-1
v_gene: TRBV9
CDR3nt: TGTGCCAGCAGCGTAGGAGGGGGAGGTGGGAATGAGCAGTTCTTC
CDR3aa: CASSVGGGGGNEQFF

abundance: many
d_gene: NA
j_gene: TRBJ2-7
v_gene: TRBV15
CDR3nt: TGTGCCACCAGCAGTACCGCGGGAAGGCGTGAGCAGTACTTC
CDR3aa: CATSSTAGRREQYF

abundance: many
d_gene: TRBD2
j_gene: TRBJ2-5
v_gene: TRBV13
CDR3nt: TGTGCCAGCAGCCCAGGCCCTAGCGGAGAGACCCAGTACTTC
CDR3aa: CASSPGPSGETQYF

abundance: NA
d_gene: NA
j_gene: TRBJ1-1
v_gene: TRBV20-1
CDR3nt: TGCAGTGCTAGAGATTGGGGGAACACTGAAGCTTTCTTT
CDR3aa: CSARDWGNTEAFF

abundance: many
d_gene: NA
j_gene: TRBJ1-5
v_gene: TRBV6-5
CDR3nt: TGTGCCAGCAGTTCCCAAAGGGGAGTGGACCAGCCCCAGCATTTT
CDR3aa: CASSSQRGVDQPQHF

abundance: few
d_gene: TRBD1
j_gene: TRBJ2-7
v_gene: TRBV7-9
CDR3nt: TGTGCCAGCAGCTCCTCCGGGACAGCCTCCTACGAGCAGTACTTC
CDR3aa: CASSSSGTASYEQYF

abundance: many
d_gene: NA
j_gene: TRBJ2-2
v_gene: TRBV5-5
CDR3nt: TGTGCCAGCAGCTTCCGGGGAACGACCGGGGAGCTGTTTTTT
CDR3aa: CASSFRGTTGELFF

abundance: many
d_gene: TRBD1
j_gene: TRBJ2-1
v_gene: TRBV19
CDR3nt: TGTGCCAGTAGTATAGGTGCAGGGGGCAATGAGCAGTTCTTC
CDR3aa: CASSIGAGGNEQFF

abundance: NA
d_gene: NA
j_gene: TRBJ2-3
v_gene: TRBV29-1
CDR3nt: TGCAGCGTTGATTGGCCTACGGGCACAGATACGCAGTATTTT
CDR3aa: CSVDWPTGTDTQYF

abundance: many
d_gene: NA
j_gene: TRBJ2-3
v_gene: TRBV9
CDR3nt: TGTGCCAGCAGCGTAGGTGGAAGCACAGATACGCAGTATTTT
CDR3aa: CASSVGGSTDTQYF

abundance: many
d_gene: NA
j_gene: TRBJ2-7
v_gene: TRBV7-2
CDR3nt: TGTGCCAGCAGCTCCCTTTACGAGCAGTACTTC
CDR3aa: CASSSLYEQYF

abundance: many
d_gene: NA
j_gene: TRBJ1-5
v_gene: TRBV18
CDR3nt: TGTGCCAGCTCACGGGATCGGGCCCAGCATTTT
CDR3aa: CASSRDRAQHF

abundance: many
d_gene: NA
j_gene: TRBJ2-3
v_gene: TRBV9
CDR3nt: TGTGCCAGCAGCCGGGCCGCTGGGACGGATACGCAGTATTTT
CDR3aa: CASSRAAGTDTQYF

abundance: many
d_gene: NA
j_gene: TRBJ1-2
v_gene: TRBV24-1
CDR3nt: TGTGCCACCAGTGGGGCAGGCGAACACAACTATGGCTACACCTTC
CDR3aa: CATSGAGEHNYGYTF

abundance: few
d_gene: TRBD1
j_gene: TRBJ1-2
v_gene: TRBV20-1
CDR3nt: TGCAGTGCTAGAGGCTACAGGGGTGGCTACACCTTC
CDR3aa: CSARGYRGGYTF

abundance: many
d_gene: TRBD1
j_gene: TRBJ1-1
v_gene: TRBV10-3
CDR3nt: TGTGCCACCGAGATGGCTGGGGGACAGGGAGCTTTCTTT
CDR3aa: CATEMAGGQGAFF

abundance: NA
d_gene: NA
j_gene: TRBJ1-3
v_gene: TRBV6-2/TRBV6-3
CDR3nt: TGTGCCAGCACAAGGGCCTCTGGAAACACCATATATTTT
CDR3aa: CASTRASGNTIYF

abundance: few
d_gene: TRBD1
j_gene: TRBJ2-7
v_gene: TRBV12-3/TRBV12-4
CDR3nt: TGTGCCAGCAGTTTAGGGACAGGCTCCCTCGAGCAGTACTTC
CDR3aa: CASSLGTGSLEQYF

abundance: NA
d_gene: NA
j_gene: TRBJ2-7
v_gene: TRBV15
CDR3nt: TGTGCCACCAGCAGATCGGGACCTTACGAGCAGTACTTC
CDR3aa: CATSRSGPYEQYF

abundance: many
d_gene: TRBD2
j_gene: TRBJ2-1
v_gene: TRBV29-1
CDR3nt: TGCAGCGCCCAAAACCTAGCGGGGTTTCAAACGCGTGAGCAGTTCTTC
CDR3aa: CSAQNLAGFQTREQFF

abundance: NA
d_gene: NA
j_gene: TRBJ2-7
v_gene: TRBV30
CDR3nt: TGTGCCTGGAAGGCTAAGGGGACCACCTACGAGCAGTACTTC
CDR3aa: CAWKAKGTTYEQYF

abundance: many
d_gene: NA
j_gene: TRBJ2-1
v_gene: TRBV11-2
CDR3nt: TGTGCCAGCAGCTTAGGTCCAGGGGTGCAAAACAATGAGCAGTTCTTC
CDR3aa: CASSLGPGVQNNEQFF

abundance: many
d_gene: NA
j_gene: TRBJ2-1
v_gene: TRBV20-1
CDR3nt: TGCAGTGTTCTCTTGGACTCCAATGAGCAGTTCTTC
CDR3aa: CSVLLDSNEQFF

abundance: many
d_gene: TRBD1
j_gene: TRBJ2-1
v_gene: TRBV12-3/TRBV12-4
CDR3nt: TGTGCCAGCAGTTTACGGGGACAGGCGGAGGAGTTCTTC
CDR3aa: CASSLRGQAEEFF

abundance: few
d_gene: TRBD1
j_gene: TRBJ2-2
v_gene: TRBV12-3/TRBV12-4
CDR3nt: TGTGCCAGCAATGGTCCCGAGGGGGCTTCCGGGGAGCTGTTTTTT
CDR3aa: CASNGPEGASGELFF

abundance: few
d_gene: NA
j_gene: TRBJ2-1
v_gene: TRBV20-1
CDR3nt: TGCAGTGCTAGAGATCGGATCCGTGAGCAGTTCTTC
CDR3aa: CSARDRIREQFF

abundance: once
d_gene: TRBD1
j_gene: TRBJ2-2
v_gene: TRBV20-1
CDR3nt: TGCAGTGCTAGAGCACTAGGCGGAGAGGACAGGGCTTTAACCGGGGAGCTGTTTTTT
CDR3aa: CSARALGGEDRALTGELFF

abundance: few
d_gene: TRBD2
j_gene: TRBJ2-1
v_gene: TRBV20-1
CDR3nt: TGCAGTGCCGGAAGTGCGCTAGCGGGGGCCTACAATGAGCAGTTCTTC
CDR3aa: CSAGSALAGAYNEQFF

abundance: NA
d_gene: NA
j_gene: TRBJ2-7
v_gene: TRBV7-6
CDR3nt: TGTGCCAGCAGCGGATACAGGAGGGGCTACGAGCAGTACTTC
CDR3aa: CASSGYRRGYEQYF

abundance: many
d_gene: TRBD1
j_gene: TRBJ2-5
v_gene: TRBV29-1
CDR3nt: TGCAGCGTTGTAGGGGGCATACAAGAGACCCAGTACTTC
CDR3aa: CSVVGGIQETQYF

abundance: many
d_gene: NA
j_gene: TRBJ1-2
v_gene: TRBV6-6
CDR3nt: TGTGCCAGCAGTTACCGGGTTAACTATGGCTACACCTTC
CDR3aa: CASSYRVNYGYTF

abundance: NA
d_gene: NA
j_gene: TRBJ2-2
v_gene: TRBV5-1
CDR3nt: TGCGCCAGCAGCTCCGTGAGGGCCGACACCGGGGAGCCGTTTTTT
CDR3aa: CASSSVRADTGEPFF

abundance: many
d_gene: NA
j_gene: TRBJ1-1
v_gene: TRBV6-6
CDR3nt: TGTGCCTCAGTTAGGACTGAAGCTTTCTTT
CDR3aa: CASVRTEAFF

abundance: many
d_gene: NA
j_gene: TRBJ2-1
v_gene: TRBV20-1
CDR3nt: TGCAGTGCTAGAGATCTATCCTACCTAAATGAGCAGTTCTTC
CDR3aa: CSARDLSYLNEQFF

abundance: many
d_gene: TRBD1
j_gene: TRBJ2-3
v_gene: TRBV5-1
CDR3nt: TGCGCCAGCAGCTTGACGGACAGGGGGCTAGAAGATACGCAGTATTTT
CDR3aa: CASSLTDRGLEDTQYF

abundance: many
d_gene: NA
j_gene: TRBJ1-6
v_gene: TRBV20-1
CDR3nt: TGCAGTACTACCCGATCGGGGGATTCACCCCTCCACTTT
CDR3aa: CSTTRSGDSPLHF

abundance: many
d_gene: NA
j_gene: TRBJ1-6
v_gene: TRBV12-3/TRBV12-4
CDR3nt: TGTGCCAGCAGTTTAGGGCTCTCCTATAATTCACCCCTCCACTTT
CDR3aa: CASSLGLSYNSPLHF

abundance: many
d_gene: TRBD2
j_gene: TRBJ2-7
v_gene: TRBV3-1
CDR3nt: TGTGCCAGCAGCCAAGATCTTACTAGCGGGACCTACGAGCAGTACTTC
CDR3aa: CASSQDLTSGTYEQYF

abundance: many
d_gene: NA
j_gene: TRBJ2-2
v_gene: TRBV27
CDR3nt: TGTGCCAGCACCCCTGGGGATGGGCGCGGGGAGCTGTTTTTT
CDR3aa: CASTPGDGRGELFF

abundance: many
d_gene: TRBD2
j_gene: TRBJ2-7
v_gene: TRBV5-6
CDR3nt: TGTGCCAGCAGCATTAGCGGGGCAGACTACGAGCAGTACTTC
CDR3aa: CASSISGADYEQYF

abundance: few
d_gene: NA
j_gene: TRBJ2-1
v_gene: TRBV11-1
CDR3nt: TGTGCCAGCAGCTTAGCCGGGACGGAACCCTACAATGAGCAGTTCTTC
CDR3aa: CASSLAGTEPYNEQFF

abundance: many
d_gene: NA
j_gene: TRBJ2-1
v_gene: TRBV12-3/TRBV12-4
CDR3nt: TGTGCCAGCAGACGGACCATCCGCCCTGGCAATGAGCAGTTCTTC
CDR3aa: CASRRTIRPGNEQFF

abundance: many
d_gene: NA
j_gene: TRBJ2-7
v_gene: TRBV20-1
CDR3nt: TGCAGTGCTAAGCTCCGGGACTCGGTGATGTGGGAGCAGTACTTC
CDR3aa: CSAKLRDSVMWEQYF

abundance: many
d_gene: NA
j_gene: TRBJ1-1
v_gene: TRBV12-3/TRBV12-4
CDR3nt: TGTGCCAGCAGTTCTCAGGGGAGCAGCACTGAAGCTTTCTTT
CDR3aa: CASSSQGSSTEAFF

abundance: many
d_gene: TRBD1
j_gene: TRBJ2-3
v_gene: TRBV5-1
CDR3nt: TGCGCCAGCAGCATAGGACAGGGTGAGAGGACAGATACGCAGTATTTT
CDR3aa: CASSIGQGERTDTQYF

abundance: many
d_gene: NA
j_gene: TRBJ2-7
v_gene: TRBV12-3/TRBV12-4
CDR3nt: TGTGCCAGCAACAACGGAACCTACGAGCAGTACTTC
CDR3aa: CASNNGTYEQYF